This entry lists 26 T cell receptor beta chains sequenced from one sample in a study of T cell changes during pregnancy in multiple sclerosis. The protocol was immunoSEQ multiplex PCR, while the TCRdb copy is restricted to in-frame clones and leaves out a portion. The repertoire holds about 40,000 clones, about 90% seen once, with around 5% in the top ten. The starting material was peripheral blood, obtained in the first trimester of pregnancy. The receptors stem from a female donor in good health, enrolled as a control in a pregnancy study.

The rearrangement joins TRBV7-2 to TRBJ1-2; 11 bases map to TRBD1. The CDR3 runs to 15 residues. V lost 8 bases, J lost 4 bases, and 9 bases stayed unmatched. Per germline, CDR1 SGHTA and CDR2 FQGNSA. The CDR3: CASGGGQGDGYGYTF. The CDR3 region has the DNA TGTGCCAGCGGAGGGGGACAGGGGGATGGCTATGGCTACACCTTC.

The rearrangement joins TRBV15 to TRBJ1-5; 10 bases fit TRBD1. The trim removed 3 bases at V and 6 bases at J, leaving 5 bases unmatched. The CDR3 covers 15 residues. Germline assignment: CDR1 LNHNV and CDR2 YYDKDF (reference sequence). This CDR3 reads CATSSGGTGAQPQHF. CDR3 sequence (DNA): TGTGCCACCAGCAGCGGTGGGACAGGGGCTCAGCCCCAGCATTTT.

The rearrangement links TRBV6-5 to TRBJ2-1; 8 bases align to TRBD2. J lost 4 bases, V lost 5 bases, and 4 bases had no gene match. The CDR3 has 14 amino acids. Germline-derived CDR1 and CDR2 are MNHEY and SVGAGI. The CDR3 DNA is TGTGCCAGCAGTCGGGGGGGACTTTACAATGAGCAGTTCTTC. Amino acids: CASSRGGLYNEQFF.

About this clone: The junction departs from the called germline gene at one end, perhaps through a read error. This chain joins TRBV10-3 and TRBJ2-5; 11 nucleotides line up with TRBD2. Germline assignment: CDR1 ENHRY and CDR2 SYGVKD. The CDR3 length is 15 residues. The CDR3 DNA sequence: TGTGCCAGCAGTGAACTAGCGGGGGCCGAAGAGACCCAGTACTTC. Translation gives CASSELAGAEETQYF.

The chain uses TRBV6-1 and TRBJ1-5, with 8 bases matching TRBD1. The CDR3 is 19 residues long. The ends lost 1 base at V and 2 bases at J; junction bases unmatched: 13. Germline loops: CDR1 MNHNS, CDR2 SASEGT. This CDR3 is CASSEGPGTGGIGNQPQHF. CDR3 nucleotide sequence: TGTGCCAGCAGTGAAGGGCCCGGGACAGGAGGGATAGGCAATCAGCCCCAGCATTTT.

The chain is built from TRBV15 and TRBJ2-7; no reliable D call. The germline V gene has CDR1 LNHNV and CDR2 YYDKDF (reference sequence). Trimming stripped 0 bases from V and 2 bases from J, with 8 bases between. The CDR3 runs to 14 residues. The CDR3 spells CATSREAGPYEQYF. The DNA of the CDR3 is TGTGCCACCAGCAGAGAGGCAGGCCCCTACGAGCAGTACTTC.

The rearrangement joins TRBV4-2 to TRBJ2-3; no firm D call. V gave up 1 base and J gave up 0 bases, with 11 bases separating them. The CDR3 runs 16 residues. The germline V gene has CDR1 LGHNA and CDR2 YNFKEQ. CDR3 in DNA: TGTGCCAGCAGCCAAGGACTCATAACTAGCACAGATACGCAGTATTTT. Translating gives CASSQGLITSTDTQYF.

The chain recombines TRBV6-4 with TRBJ2-1; TRBD2 matches 13 bases. This CDR3 contains 18 residues. Germline V lookup: CDR1 MRHNA, CDR2 SNTAGT. J lost 0 bases, V lost 5 bases, and 7 bases had no gene match. CDR3 bases: TGTGCCAGCAGTAAGGGACTAGCGGGGTCCAGCTCCTACAATGAGCAGTTCTTC. Protein: CASSKGLAGSSSYNEQFF.

The chain uses TRBV9 and TRBJ1-6; D possibly corresponds to TRBD1 (6 bases). Looked up from germline, CDR1 is SGDLS and CDR2 is YYNGEE. There are 14 residues in the CDR3. V was clipped by 0 bases and J by 7 bases, with 8 bases between them. The CDR3 region is CASSVGQGNSPLHF. The CDR3 DNA reads TGTGCCAGCAGCGTAGGGCAGGGGAATTCACCCCTCCACTTT.

This clone appeared a few times. J is TRBJ1-1 and V is TRBV9; TRBD1 might be the D (6 bases). Germline CDR1 and CDR2: SGDLS and YYNGEE. The CDR3 has 15 residues. The V end lost 1 base, the J end lost 5 bases, and 15 bases lay between the germline ends. The DNA for the CDR3 is TGTGCCAGCAGCGTAAGCTCGACAGGAGGAACTGAAGCTTTCTTT. This translates into CASSVSSTGGTEAFF.

This clone was picked up a small number of times. The chain employs TRBV5-1 and TRBJ1-1; D call uncertain. The CDR3 spans 14 residues. V was cut by 9 bases and J by 0 bases, with 15 bases left in between. Germline assignment: CDR1 SGHRS and CDR2 YFSETQ. The CDR3 sequence: CATSEGGMNTEAFF. CDR3 coding DNA: TGCGCCACCTCGGAGGGTGGAATGAACACTGAAGCTTTCTTT.

The V and J genes are TRBV4-2 and TRBJ2-2, with TRBD1 matching 12 bases. Germline CDR1 LGHNA, CDR2 YNFKEQ. The CDR3 covers 18 residues. Germline trimming cut 4 bases from V and 7 bases from J; bases unmatched to any gene: 13. The CDR3 DNA is TGTGCCAGCAGCCGACAAATCAGGGGACAGGGGGCGGTCGGGGAGCTGTTTTTT. Translating it yields CASSRQIRGQGAVGELFF.

In its sample, this clone was seen once. The gene calls are TRBV21-1 and TRBJ1-2; the tabulated D call, TRBD1, remains unverified against the DNA. TRBV21-1 represents a pseudogene. The CDR3 runs to 16 residues. CDR3: CASSNPGTGALYGYTF. The CDR3 DNA follows: TGTGCCAGCAGCAATCCGGGGACAGGGGCCCTCTATGGCTACACCTTC.

Worth noting for this clone: One end of the junction varies from germline; a read error may be responsible. The rearrangement links TRBV5-6 to TRBJ1-2; 8 bases align to TRBD1. The CDR3 is 13 residues long. Germline V gives CDR1 SGHDT, CDR2 YYEEEE. CDR3 sequence: CASSPGTGPDLAF. The CDR3 DNA reads as TGTGCCAGCAGCCCCGGGACAGGACCAGACCTTGCCTTC.

The rearrangement joins TRBV27 to TRBJ2-7; D is uncertain. V was trimmed by 3 bases and J by 4 bases, leaving 13 bases between them. This CDR3 has 14 amino acids. The germline CDR1 and CDR2 sequences are MNHEY and SMNVEV (reference sequence). CDR3 in DNA: TGTGCCAGCAGTTTCGGCGGTCCCAATTACGAGCAGTACTTC. It yields the protein CASSFGGPNYEQYF.

This clone has a handful of counts. The V gene is TRBV5-4, the J gene TRBJ1-2; D unresolved. The CDR3 runs to 14 residues. Germline V lookup: CDR1 SGHNT, CDR2 YYREEE (reference sequence). The V and J ends lost 0 bases and 8 bases respectively, with 14 bases between them. This CDR3 is CASSLEVAVAGYTF. The CDR3 coding sequence is TGTGCCAGCAGCTTGGAGGTGGCAGTAGCAGGCTACACCTTC.

V is TRBV19 and J is TRBJ2-7, with a weak D call TRBD1 (6 bases). Germline values: CDR1 LNHDA, CDR2 SQIVND (reference sequence). This CDR3 is 12 amino acids long. V was trimmed by 7 bases and J by 3 bases, leaving 10 bases between them. The CDR3 is CASKGVRYEQYF. DNA of the CDR3: TGTGCCAGTAAGGGGGTCCGCTACGAGCAGTACTTC.

This clone showed up just once. The rearrangement joins TRBV6-4 to TRBJ2-3; maybe TRBD1 (6 bases). V gave up 0 bases and J gave up 6 bases, with 13 bases separating them. Germline CDR1 and CDR2: MRHNA and SNTAGT. This CDR3 comprises 15 residues. The CDR3 protein is CASSDSGGAGDTQYF. The CDR3, as DNA: TGTGCCAGCAGTGACTCAGGGGGAGCAGGGGATACGCAGTATTTT.

The V call is TRBV19, the J call TRBJ2-3, with TRBD2 matching over 10 bases. The CDR3 is made up of 15 amino acids. The V gene's germline CDR1 is LNHDA and CDR2 SQIVND (reference sequence). The V gene end was trimmed by 1 base and the J gene end by 9 bases; junction bases not matched to a gene: 7. The CDR3 is CASSIVAGGPPTQYF. The CDR3 DNA reads TGTGCCAGTAGTATAGTAGCGGGAGGTCCCCCCACGCAGTATTTT.

The chain combines TRBV29-1 with TRBJ2-5; a possible D gene is TRBD1 (5 bases). From germline, CDR1 is SQVTM and CDR2 ANQGSEA. The CDR3 covers 12 residues. V was trimmed by 6 bases and J by 9 bases, leaving 17 bases between them. CDR3 amino acids: CSVTRDSRAQYF. Written as DNA, the CDR3 is TGCAGCGTGACGCGCGATTCCAGGGCCCAGTACTTC.

The rearrangement joins TRBV2 to TRBJ1-1; 7 bases are a match to TRBD1. The CDR3 loop spans 13 amino acids. Germline V lookup: CDR1 SNHLY, CDR2 FYNNEI. Germline trimming cut 10 bases from V and 5 bases from J; bases unmatched to any gene: 10. The chain's CDR3 is CATRGTARTEAFF. CDR3 DNA sequence: TGTGCCACCAGAGGGACAGCGAGGACTGAAGCTTTCTTT. The whole variable domain, filled in from reference TRBV2 and TRBJ1-1, reads EPEVTQTPSHQVTQMGQEVILRCVPISNHLYFYWYRQILGQKVEFLVSFYNNEISEKSEIFDDQFSVERPDGSNFTLKIRSTKLEDSAMYFCATRGTARTEAFFGQGTRLTVV.

The chain combines TRBV9 with TRBJ2-5; 11 bases agree with TRBD1. The CDR3 runs 16 residues. With V trimmed by 4 bases and J by 1 base, 6 bases remained unmatched. Germline-derived CDR1 and CDR2 are SGDLS and YYNGEE. Here the CDR3 reads CASSRTGGALQETQYF. The CDR3 DNA follows: TGTGCCAGCAGCAGGACAGGGGGCGCCCTCCAAGAGACCCAGTACTTC.

The chain employs TRBV6-4 and TRBJ2-2; 8 positions agree with TRBD2. The germline gives CDR1 MRHNA, CDR2 SNTAGT. The junction had 3 bases not matched to a gene; V was cut back by 5 bases and J by 1 base. The CDR3 loop spans 15 amino acids. CDR3: CASSYTSGNTGELFF. CDR3 coding DNA: TGTGCCAGCAGTTATACTAGCGGGAACACCGGGGAGCTGTTTTTT.

The J gene is TRBJ1-2, the V gene TRBV1; the D call of TRBD1 is as the table states it, not checked on the DNA. TRBV1 constitutes a pseudogene. The CDR3 totals 13 residues. Here the CDR3 reads CTSAQQGKGGYTF. CDR3 in DNA: TGCACCAGTGCACAACAGGGGAAAGGAGGCTACACCTTC.

V and J are TRBV7-3 and TRBJ1-2; D possibly corresponds to TRBD1 (6 bases). The CDR3 contains 13 residues. V was pared by 1 base and J by 10 bases, with 13 bases between. Per germline, CDR1 SGHTA and CDR2 FQGTGA. The CDR3 sequence is CASSLNSQGPYTF. CDR3 DNA sequence: TGTGCCAGCAGCTTAAATTCACAGGGACCCTACACCTTC.

The chain links TRBV7-4 to TRBJ1-5, with a tentative D call TRBD1 (5 bases). This CDR3 has 16 amino acids. The V end was cut by 2 bases, the J end by 0 bases, with 11 bases between. Germline CDR1 SGHVT, CDR2 SQSDAQ. The CDR3 nucleotides read TGTGCCAGCAGCTTATACTTCAGGGATAGCAATCAGCCCCAGCATTTT. Translated, it gives CASSLYFRDSNQPQHF.